This T cell receptor beta chain was sequenced during a study of blood T cell repertoires in COVID-19. Across the study: T cells, B-cell-depleted T cells, or PBMCs supplied cDNA or gDNA.

Germline values: CDR1 SGDLS, CDR2 YYNGEE. Trimming took off 0 bases at V and 0 bases at J, with 12 bases between the two ends. The CDR3 covers 16 residues. Study processing details: Quantification of nucleated cells was approximated via reference gene primer amplification. Some clones are missing from TCRdb's copy, which holds only in-frame ones; the method was immunoSEQ multiplex PCR. From that table come the V and J calls and clone size; the DNA was used to work out D and trimming. The sample gives 130,000 to 150,000 clones, roughly 82% of which show up once; roughly a tenth is in the top ten. The receptor comes from a man aged 60 to 69 with active or convalescent COVID-19. The sequenced sample consisted of peripheral blood. The V and J genes are TRBV9 and TRBJ2-5; D possibly corresponds to TRBD1 (5 bases). In DNA, the CDR3 is TGTGCCAGCAGCGTAGGTCGACAGCCGTACCAAGAGACCCAGTACTTC. It encodes CASSVGRQPYQETQYF.